A single sample gave rise to the 8 T cell receptor beta chains below, sequenced in a study of T cell responses to AZD1222 COVID-19 vaccine. Generated by immunoSEQ multiplex PCR, the TCRdb table keeps only in-frame clones and is missing some. The table has 70,000 to 85,000 clones, roughly 88% seen once. Specimen: peripheral blood, collected on day 0 of AZD1222 vaccination. The receptors here all came from an adult in good health.

V is TRBV11-2 and J is TRBJ1-3, with unresolved D. The CDR3 has 15 amino acids. Germline V gene data show CDR1 as SGHAT and CDR2 as FQNNGV. Trimming left V 5 bases short and J 1 base short, with 12 bases between. The CDR3 coding sequence is TGTGCCAGCAGCCCCCGGAGTGGGTCTGGAAACACCATATATTTT. Its protein is CASSPRSGSGNTIYF.

The chain carries TRBV19 and TRBJ2-3, with TRBD2 matching over 9 bases. V gave up 1 base and J gave up 4 bases; unmatched junction bases: 6. CDR3 length equals 16 residues. The germline CDR1 and CDR2 sequences are LNHDA and SQIVND (reference sequence). For the CDR3, the DNA is TGTGCCAGTAGTATAGCCGCTAGCGGGAACGCAGATACGCAGTATTTT. It specifies CASSIAASGNADTQYF.

The J gene is TRBJ1-5, the V gene TRBV12-3 or TRBV12-4; D is unclear. The V end was cut by 2 bases, the J end by 5 bases, with 7 bases between. This CDR3 is 13 amino acids long. The DNA of the CDR3 is TGTGCCAGCAGTTTATCAAGAGATCAGCCCCAGCATTTT. Its translation: CASSLSRDQPQHF.

This chain uses TRBV5-6 with TRBJ1-2, with D tentatively TRBD1 (5 bases). The V and J ends lost 6 bases and 8 bases respectively, with 20 bases between them. Germline CDR1 and CDR2: SGHDT and YYEEEE. The CDR3 covers 14 residues. CDR3 coding DNA: TGTGCCAGCACCCATTTCTCCGGTGAGGGGGGCTACACCTTC. As protein: CASTHFSGEGGYTF.

This rearrangement joins TRBV6-5 to TRBJ1-1, with D uncertain. From germline, CDR1 is MNHEY and CDR2 SVGAGI. CDR3 size: 14 residues. Trimming pared 5 bases from V and 1 base from J, leaving 11 bases between. The CDR3 DNA reads TGTGCCAGCAGTCCTCAAAGCAAGAACACTGAAGCTTTCTTT. This translates into CASSPQSKNTEAFF.

The rearrangement uses TRBV6-1 and TRBJ1-1; 7 bases agree with TRBD1. Germline CDR1 MNHNS, CDR2 SASEGT. The length of the CDR3 is 16 residues. V trimming: 4 bases; J trimming: 4 bases; junction bases outside the gene matches: 12. The CDR3 loop reads CASSGGGTASGTEAFF. CDR3 nucleotides: TGTGCCAGCAGTGGTGGTGGGACAGCCTCAGGCACTGAAGCTTTCTTT.

This chain joins TRBV28 and TRBJ2-5; D is undetermined. Trimming cost V 6 bases and J 3 bases, with 8 bases left between them. CDR1 is MDHEN, CDR2 SYDVKM, per germline. This CDR3 contains 12 residues. DNA for the CDR3: TGTGCCAGCAGCCCGTCCAAAGAGACCCAGTACTTC. Translating it yields CASSPSKETQYF.

The chain carries TRBV5-1 and TRBJ2-7; TRBD1 is a possible D gene (6 bases). Germline V gene data show CDR1 as SGHRS and CDR2 as YFSETQ. V was trimmed by 1 base and J by 5 bases, leaving 10 bases between them. The length of the CDR3 is 13 residues. The chain's CDR3 is CASSLTRDNEQYF. The CDR3 DNA sequence: TGCGCCAGCAGCTTGACCAGGGACAACGAGCAGTACTTC. The variable domain in full, with the rest retrieved from reference TRBV5-1 and TRBJ2-7, is KAGVTQTPRYLIKTRGQQVTLSCSPISGHRSVSWYQQTPGQGLQFLFEYFSETQRNKGNFPGRFSGRQFSNSRSEMNVSTLELGDSALYLCASSLTRDNEQYFGPGTRLTVT.